This T cell receptor beta chain was documented in a study of preoperative IRX-2 immunotherapy in early breast cancer. In this sample, this clone turned up once. The V gene's germline CDR1 is MDHEN and CDR2 SYDVKM. CDR3 size: 13 residues. Trimming left V 8 bases short and J 3 bases short, with 13 bases between. Treatment meaning: preoperative locoregional IRX-2 cytokine immunotherapy. This table comes from immunoSEQ multiplex PCR, and its TCRdb copy is limited to in-frame clones, with some not included. The data show approximately 100,000 clones, around 86% seen once. This TCR derives from a human donor with breast cancer. This chain links TRBV28 with TRBJ1-1; D not certain. This material consisted of tumor tissue, taken after IRX-2 immunotherapy. This chain's CDR3 is CASLPGGDTEAFF. The CDR3 DNA is TGTGCCAGCCTACCGGGCGGGGACACTGAAGCTTTCTTT.